This T cell receptor (beta chain) originates from a study of T-cell memory formation after mild COVID-19. General study findings and limits: Chiefly within CM and EM were the contracting CD4+ clones; CD8+ ones were within EMRA. Clones that contracted from day 15 to 85 had balanced CD4/CD8; later expanders were CD4+ biased. The finding that pre-infection memory included some responding clones suggested that cross-reactive memory joined.

The CDR3 sequence is 16 residues long. Germline V gene data show CDR1 as MGHRA and CDR2 as YSYEKL. V shed 0 bases and J shed 1 base, with 12 bases lying between them. TCR alpha and TCR beta cDNA libraries with sample barcodes and UMIs came from 5'RACE using constant-segment primers. TCRdb re-called the 5' RACE reads with MiXCR, one entry per CDR3 protein. The sample lists approximately 400,000 distinct CDR3 sequences; more than 15% were seen once. To note about this clonotype: Its specificity is unknown.

The TCR comes from a man in his late teens or twenties who had mild COVID-19 (a few samples of this study predate the infection). Cell type and time point are not known. The sequenced material came from PBMCs or a T cell subset sorted from them (not recorded which). This chain connects TRBV4-1 to TRBJ1-1; D ambiguous. The CDR3 DNA sequence: TGCGCCAGCAGCCAAGATGTCTTCGCCTGGAACACTGAAGCTTTCTTT. Translation gives CASSQDVFAWNTEAFF.